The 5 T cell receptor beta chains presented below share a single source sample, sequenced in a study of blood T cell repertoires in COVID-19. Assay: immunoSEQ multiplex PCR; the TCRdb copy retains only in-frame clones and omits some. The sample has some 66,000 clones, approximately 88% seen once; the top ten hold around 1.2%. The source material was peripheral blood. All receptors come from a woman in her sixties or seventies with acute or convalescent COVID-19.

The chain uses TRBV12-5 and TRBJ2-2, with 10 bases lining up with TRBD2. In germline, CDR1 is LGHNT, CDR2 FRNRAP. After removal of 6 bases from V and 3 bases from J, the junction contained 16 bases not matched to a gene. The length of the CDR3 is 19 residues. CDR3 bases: TGTGCTAGTGGAACTGAGGGGGGCAGCGGGAGGGCCTACACCGGGGAGCTGTTTTTT. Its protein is CASGTEGGSGRAYTGELFF.

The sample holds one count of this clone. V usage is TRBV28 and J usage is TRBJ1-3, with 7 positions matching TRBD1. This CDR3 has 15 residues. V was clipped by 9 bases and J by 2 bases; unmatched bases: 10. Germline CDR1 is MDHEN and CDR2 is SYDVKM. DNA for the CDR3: TGTGCCAGTGAGCTAACAGGGGCTGCTGGAAACACCATATATTTT. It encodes CASELTGAAGNTIYF.

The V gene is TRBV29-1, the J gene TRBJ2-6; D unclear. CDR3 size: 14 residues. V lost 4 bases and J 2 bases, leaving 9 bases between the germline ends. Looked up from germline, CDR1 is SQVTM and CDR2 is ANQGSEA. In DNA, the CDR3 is TGCAGCGTTGCGCCGCAGGCTGGGGCCAACGTCCTGACTTTC. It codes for CSVAPQAGANVLTF.

CDR3: CASSEVQATTNEKLFF. The DNA of the CDR3 is TGTGCCAGCAGTGAAGTGCAAGCTACAACTAATGAAAAACTGTTTTTT. This sequence joins TRBV6-1 and TRBJ1-4; D remains ambiguous. The length of the CDR3 is 16 residues. Per germline, CDR1 MNHNS and CDR2 SASEGT. The V end lost 1 base, the J end lost 0 bases, and 9 bases lay between the germline ends.

The CDR3 is CASSPTGGTGANVLTF. The CDR3 nucleotides read TGTGCCAGTAGTCCCACGGGTGGCACTGGGGCCAACGTCCTGACTTTC. The V call is TRBV19, the J call TRBJ2-6; D is unclear. Germline V gene sequence: CDR1 LNHDA, CDR2 SQIVND (reference sequence). V was shortened by 5 bases and J by 2 bases, with 13 bases between the two germline ends. The CDR3 is made up of 16 amino acids.